The 20 T cell receptor beta chains reported below all come from one sample, sequenced in a study of T cell responses to AZD1222 COVID-19 vaccine. Clones were sequenced by immunoSEQ multiplex PCR, and TCRdb holds only the in-frame ones, with some missing. The sample has around 120,000 clones, roughly nine tenths seen once. The sequencing here drew on peripheral blood, taken on day 0 of AZD1222 vaccination. The receptor set was obtained from an adult in good health.

The rearrangement links TRBV18 to TRBJ1-2; D possibly corresponds to TRBD1 (5 bases). CDR3 size: 13 residues. With 6 bases removed from V and 6 bases from J, the gap between germline ends came to 14 bases. In germline, CDR1 is KGHSH, CDR2 LQKENI. DNA for the CDR3: TGTGCCAGCTCCCACGGGACCTTCAATGGCTACACCTTC. Protein: CASSHGTFNGYTF. Based on the CDR3 plus reference TRBV18 and TRBJ1-2, the full variable domain is NAGVMQNPRHLVRRRGQEARLRCSPMKGHSHVYWYRQLPEEGLKFMVYLQKENIIDESGMPKERFSAEFPKEGPSILRIQQVVRGDSAAYFCASSHGTFNGYTFGSGTRLTVV.

The chain joins TRBV6-1 to TRBJ1-2; D ambiguous. The V and J ends lost 2 bases and 4 bases respectively, with 8 bases between them. The germline gives CDR1 MNHNS, CDR2 SASEGT. The CDR3 has 13 residues. In DNA, the CDR3 is TGTGCCAGCAGTGAATCGGGCATCTATGGCTACACCTTC. Translation gives CASSESGIYGYTF.

This chain joins TRBV30 and TRBJ2-2, with D perhaps TRBD1 (6 bases). This CDR3 comprises 16 residues. The germline gives CDR1 GTSNPN, CDR2 SVGIG (reference sequence). V shed 0 bases and J shed 6 bases, with 17 bases lying between them. The DNA for the CDR3 is TGTGCCTGGAGTGTACTACGCTACGAGGGGGCCGGGGAGCTGTTTTTT. Its protein product is CAWSVLRYEGAGELFF.

The V and J genes are TRBV6-5 and TRBJ2-3; D is perhaps TRBD1 or TRBD2 (6 bases each). Germline-derived CDR1 and CDR2 are MNHEY and SVGAGI. The CDR3 sequence is 15 residues long. Trimming left V 8 bases short and J 0 bases short, with 15 bases between. The CDR3 coding sequence is TGTGCCAGCGGGCGTGGGGGGCGGAGCACAGATACGCAGTATTTT. Translated: CASGRGGRSTDTQYF.

The V call is TRBV3-1 (or the pseudogene TRBV3-2), the J call TRBJ2-3; the match to TRBD2 covers 14 bases. J gave up 4 bases and V 3 bases, and 6 bases lay outside the gene matches. The CDR3 spans 17 residues. CDR1 LGHDT and CDR2 YNNKEL come from the germline V gene (reference sequence). CDR3 sequence reads: CASSQETSGRGADTQYF. The DNA for the CDR3 is TGTGCCAGCAGCCAGGAGACTAGCGGGAGGGGCGCAGATACGCAGTATTTT.

This sequence joins TRBV18 and TRBJ1-4, with TRBD1 matching 10 bases. The germline CDR1 and CDR2 sequences are KGHSH and LQKENI. The CDR3 has 15 amino acids. Losses at the gene ends were 2 bases for V and 8 bases for J; bases not matched to a gene: 5. Here the CDR3 reads CASSPVRQGAEKLFF. Written as DNA, the CDR3 is TGTGCCAGCTCACCAGTTCGACAGGGGGCGGAAAAACTGTTTTTT. The variable domain in full, with the rest retrieved from reference TRBV18 and TRBJ1-4, is NAGVMQNPRHLVRRRGQEARLRCSPMKGHSHVYWYRQLPEEGLKFMVYLQKENIIDESGMPKERFSAEFPKEGPSILRIQQVVRGDSAAYFCASSPVRQGAEKLFFGSGTQLSVL.

V gene TRBV24-1 combines with J gene TRBJ2-5; 10 bases fit TRBD2. The germline gives CDR1 KGHDR, CDR2 SFDVKD. The length of the CDR3 is 16 residues. V dropped 4 bases and J dropped 1; count of bases not matched to a gene: 5. CDR3 in amino acids: CATSERTSGLQETQYF. Here the CDR3 DNA reads TGTGCCACCAGTGAAAGGACTAGCGGACTCCAAGAGACCCAGTACTTC.

V is TRBV7-2 and J is TRBJ2-3; no definite D call. The length of the CDR3 is 14 residues. V dropped 1 base and J dropped 5 bases, with 10 bases sitting between them. CDR1 and CDR2 (germline): SGHTA, FQGNSA. CDR3 in amino acids: CASSLVLVGDTQYF. CDR3 DNA: TGTGCCAGCAGCTTAGTTCTCGTGGGAGATACGCAGTATTTT.

The chain carries TRBV28 and TRBJ1-5, with 8 bases identical to TRBD1. The CDR3 contains 15 residues. The V gene's germline CDR1 is MDHEN and CDR2 SYDVKM. Trimming at V came to 2 bases and at J to 9 bases, leaving 9 bases not matched to a gene. DNA of the CDR3: TGTGCCAGCAGTTTACCGTGGCAGGGGGCAGGGCCCCAGCATTTT. Its protein product is CASSLPWQGAGPQHF.

The genes are TRBV7-2 and TRBJ2-7; 9 bases map to TRBD1. Germline V gene data show CDR1 as SGHTA and CDR2 as FQGNSA. V lost 6 bases, J lost 2 bases, and 8 bases stayed unmatched. The length of the CDR3 is 15 residues. The CDR3: CASRLTGQGPYEQYF. CDR3 nucleotides: TGTGCCAGCAGGCTTACGGGACAGGGCCCCTACGAGCAGTACTTC.

This chain joins TRBV6-5 and TRBJ2-1; D remains ambiguous. Germline V gives CDR1 MNHEY, CDR2 SVGAGI. This CDR3 spans 14 amino acids. Between the trimmed V and J ends, which lost 5 bases and 2 bases, there was a span of 10 bases. CDR3 sequence (DNA): TGTGCCAGCAGTAGTGGCGGCACCTACAATGAGCAGTTCTTC. Translating it yields CASSSGGTYNEQFF.

This clone was detected only a few times. This chain uses TRBV28 with TRBJ1-2; TRBD1 is a possible D gene (5 bases). Trimming cost V 9 bases and J 8 bases, with 16 bases left between them. The CDR3 length is 12 residues. The V gene's germline CDR1 is MDHEN and CDR2 SYDVKM. CDR3 DNA sequence: TGTGCCAGTGAAGCCTCGAGGGGAGGCTACACCTTC. Translated, it gives CASEASRGGYTF.

This sequence joins TRBV27 and TRBJ2-2, with D unresolved. V lost 0 bases to trimming and J lost 7 bases, with 12 bases between them. CDR1 is MNHEY, CDR2 SMNVEV, per germline (reference sequence). The CDR3 is 15 residues long. This CDR3 reads CASSLSLGPGGELFF. CDR3 DNA sequence: TGTGCCAGCAGTTTATCGTTAGGACCGGGCGGGGAGCTGTTTTTT.

This chain links TRBV5-6 with TRBJ1-1; D might be TRBD1 (5 bases). The V gene's germline CDR1 is SGHDT and CDR2 YYEEEE. The ends were cut back, 4 bases at V and 7 bases at J, with 14 bases in the middle. There are 13 residues in the CDR3. The CDR3 DNA sequence: TGTGCCAGCAGCCCCGGACATCCGGATGAAGCTTTCTTT. It encodes CASSPGHPDEAFF.

The genes are TRBV9 and TRBJ2-7, with TRBD1 matching 8 bases. The V gene's germline CDR1 is SGDLS and CDR2 YYNGEE. The CDR3 consists of 13 residues. Losses at the gene ends were 4 bases for V and 4 bases for J; bases not matched to a gene: 4. CDR3: CASSRTGFYEQYF. CDR3 sequence (DNA): TGTGCCAGCAGCCGGACAGGGTTTTACGAGCAGTACTTC. The complete variable domain, with remaining parts taken from reference TRBV9 and TRBJ2-7, reads DSGVTQTPKHLITATGQRVTLRCSPRSGDLSVYWYQQSLDQGLQFLIQYYNGEERAKGNILERFSAQQFPDLHSELNLSSLELGDSALYFCASSRTGFYEQYFGPGTRLTVT.

The rearrangement links TRBV7-3 to TRBJ1-1; TRBD1 might be the D (6 bases). The CDR3 has 14 amino acids. Deletions cut 6 bases from V and 0 bases from J, with 11 bases between. Germline CDR1 reads SGHTA; CDR2 reads FQGTGA. CDR3 sequence: CASRLGHLNTEAFF. The CDR3 nucleotides read TGTGCCAGCAGGTTGGGACATCTGAACACTGAAGCTTTCTTT.

V usage is TRBV11-3 and J usage is TRBJ1-1; no clear D gene. Germline assignment: CDR1 SGHNT and CDR2 YENEEA. Trimming left V 6 bases short and J 1 base short, with 9 bases between. This CDR3 is built from 13 residues. CDR3 sequence: CASSNPPNTEAFF. CDR3 DNA sequence: TGTGCCAGCAGTAATCCCCCGAACACTGAAGCTTTCTTT.

In DNA form, the CDR3 reads TGTGCCAGCCGCTCCGAGGGGATCTACGAGCAGTACTTC. As protein: CASRSEGIYEQYF. V and J are TRBV27 and TRBJ2-7; tentatively, D is TRBD1 or TRBD2 (5 bases each). The CDR3 consists of 13 residues. Germline CDR1 MNHEY, CDR2 SMNVEV (reference sequence). The V end lost 8 bases, the J end lost 3 bases, and 14 bases lay between the germline ends.

V usage is TRBV15 and J usage is TRBJ2-1; 9 bases map to TRBD2. With V trimmed by 8 bases and J by 5 bases, 4 bases remained unmatched. Germline V gene data show CDR1 as LNHNV and CDR2 as YYDKDF (reference sequence). CDR3 length: 13 amino acids. This chain's CDR3 is CATSSGADNEQFF. CDR3 bases: TGTGCCACCTCTAGCGGGGCCGACAATGAGCAGTTCTTC.

This clone was detected once. V usage is TRBV5-8 and J usage is TRBJ2-6, with no clear D. V shed 1 base and J shed 1 base, with 9 bases lying between them. This CDR3 has 16 amino acids. From germline, CDR1 is SGHTS and CDR2 YDEGEE. The CDR3 region has the DNA TGTGCCAGCAGCTTGTTAGTCCCGTCTGGGGCCAACGTCCTGACTTTC. Protein sequence: CASSLLVPSGANVLTF.